The T cell receptor (beta chain) under discussion was sequenced for a study of T cell responses to AZD1222 COVID-19 vaccine. Whole-study context: Second-dose intervals near 4 or 12 weeks were combined.

The germline V and J ends were trimmed by 5 bases and 2 bases, with 13 bases remaining between them. Germline CDR1 SGHTS, CDR2 YDEGEE. The length of the CDR3 is 15 residues. For this clone: Its antigen is not identified.

Study outcomes and limitations: Among those given AZD1222, only five or six were seropositive at baseline.

Measured with immunoSEQ multiplex PCR; TCRdb has only the in-frame clones, and not every one. The table lists approximately 120,000 clones, roughly 91% of them singletons. The chain has TRBV5-8 and TRBJ2-2; TRBD1 might be the D (6 bases). The sequenced sample was peripheral blood, obtained on day 0 of AZD1222 vaccination. This TCR came from an adult in good health. This CDR3 is CASSFTGTNTGELFF. The CDR3 DNA follows: TGTGCCAGCAGTTTTACAGGGACCAACACCGGGGAGCTGTTTTTT. Using reference TRBV5-8 and TRBJ2-2 for the parts outside the CDR3, the full variable domain is EAGVTQSPTHLIKTRGQQATLRCSPISGHTSVYWYQQALGLGLQFLLWYDEGEERNRGNFPPRFSGRQFPNYSSELNVNALELEDSALYLCASSFTGTNTGELFFGEGSRLTVL.